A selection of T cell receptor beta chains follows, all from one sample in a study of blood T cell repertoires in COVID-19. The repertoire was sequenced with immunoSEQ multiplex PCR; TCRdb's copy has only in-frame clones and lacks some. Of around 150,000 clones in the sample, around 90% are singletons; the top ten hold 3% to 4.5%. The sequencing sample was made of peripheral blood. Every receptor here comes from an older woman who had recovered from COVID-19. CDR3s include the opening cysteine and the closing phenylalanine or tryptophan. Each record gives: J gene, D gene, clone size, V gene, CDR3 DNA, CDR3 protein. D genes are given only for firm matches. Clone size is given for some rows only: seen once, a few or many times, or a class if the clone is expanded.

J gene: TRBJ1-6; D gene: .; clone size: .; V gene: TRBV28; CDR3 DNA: TGTGCCACCCATCCAGGAGGTTTTGGTACCCTCCACTTT; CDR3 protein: CATHPGGFGTLHF
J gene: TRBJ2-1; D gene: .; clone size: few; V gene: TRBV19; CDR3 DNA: TGTGCCAGTAATCAGGGCAGATACAATGAGCAGTTCTTC; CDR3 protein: CASNQGRYNEQFF
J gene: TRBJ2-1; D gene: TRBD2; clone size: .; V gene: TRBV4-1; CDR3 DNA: TGCGCCAGCAGCCAGTTAGCGGGGGGGCTGAATGAGCAGTTCTTC; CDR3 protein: CASSQLAGGLNEQFF
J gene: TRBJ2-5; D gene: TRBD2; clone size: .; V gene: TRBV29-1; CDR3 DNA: TGCAGCGTTCCTAGCGGGGGGGCCCCAGAGACCCAGTACTTC; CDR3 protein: CSVPSGGAPETQYF
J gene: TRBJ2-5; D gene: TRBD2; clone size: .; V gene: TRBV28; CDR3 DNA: TGTGCCAGCAGTTTAGGACTAGCGGGGGTCCAAGAGACCCAGTACTTC; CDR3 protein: CASSLGLAGVQETQYF
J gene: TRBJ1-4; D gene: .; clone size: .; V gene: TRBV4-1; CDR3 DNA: TGCGCCAGCAGCCAAGGGGAAGGGGTCCCTGAAAAACTGTTTTTT; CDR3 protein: CASSQGEGVPEKLFF
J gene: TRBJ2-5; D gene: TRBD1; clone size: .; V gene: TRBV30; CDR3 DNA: TGTGCCGGTTCGTGGTGGGACAGGGTACTCCAAGAGACCCAGTACTTC; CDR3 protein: CAGSWWDRVLQETQYF
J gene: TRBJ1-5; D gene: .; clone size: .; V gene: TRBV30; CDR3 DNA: TGTGCCTGGAATCGGTATAGCAATCAGCCCCAGCATTTT; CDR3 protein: CAWNRYSNQPQHF
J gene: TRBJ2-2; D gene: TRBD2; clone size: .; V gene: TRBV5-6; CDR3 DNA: TGTGCCAGCAGCTGGCTAGCGGGGGGCCATAACACCGGGGAGCTGTTTTTT; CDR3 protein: CASSWLAGGHNTGELFF
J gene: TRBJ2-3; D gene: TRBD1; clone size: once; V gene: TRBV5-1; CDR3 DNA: TGCGCCAGCAGCGTACAGGGACAGGGGGGTGATACGCAGTATTTT; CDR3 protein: CASSVQGQGGDTQYF
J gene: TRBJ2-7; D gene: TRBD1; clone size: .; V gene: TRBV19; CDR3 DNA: TGTGCCAGTAGTATATCCGGGACAGGCCTATACGAGCAGTACTTC; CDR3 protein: CASSISGTGLYEQYF
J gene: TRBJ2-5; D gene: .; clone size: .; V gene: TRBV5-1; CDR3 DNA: TGCGCCAGCAGCTTTCAACCGCGGGAGACCCAGTACTTC; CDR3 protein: CASSFQPRETQYF
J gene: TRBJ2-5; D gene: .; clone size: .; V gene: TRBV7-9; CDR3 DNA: TGTGCCAGCAGCTCTTACCAGGAGACCCAGTACTTC; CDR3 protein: CASSSYQETQYF
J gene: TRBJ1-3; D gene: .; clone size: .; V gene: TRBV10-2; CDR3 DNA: TGCGCCAGCAGTAGGGGTTTGGATGGAAACACCATATATTTT; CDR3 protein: CASSRGLDGNTIYF
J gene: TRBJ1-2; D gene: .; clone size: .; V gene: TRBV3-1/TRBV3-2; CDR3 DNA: TGTGCCAGCAGCCCCGCTTGGACTGGCTATGGCTACACCTTC; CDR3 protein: CASSPAWTGYGYTF
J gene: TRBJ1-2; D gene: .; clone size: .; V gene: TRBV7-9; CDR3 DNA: TGTGCCAGCAGCGCGGCCTATGGCTACACCTTC; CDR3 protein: CASSAAYGYTF
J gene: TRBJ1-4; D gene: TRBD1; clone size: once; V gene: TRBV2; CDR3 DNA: TGTGCCAGCAGTTACAGGGGGGGTAATGAAAAACTGTTTTTT; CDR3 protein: CASSYRGGNEKLFF
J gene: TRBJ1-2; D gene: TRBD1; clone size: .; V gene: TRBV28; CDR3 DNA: TGTGCCAGCAAAAAACAGGGGGCTGACTATGGCTACACCTTC; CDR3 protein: CASKKQGADYGYTF
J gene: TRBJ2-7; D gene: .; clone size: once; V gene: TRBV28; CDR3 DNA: TGTGCCAGCACCATTCCGGGAACAGGGAGATACGAGCAGTACTTC; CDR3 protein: CASTIPGTGRYEQYF
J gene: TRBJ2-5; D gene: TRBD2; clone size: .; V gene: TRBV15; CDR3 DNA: TGTGCCACCAGCGCCGGGACTACGAGGACCCAGTACTTC; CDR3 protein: CATSAGTTRTQYF
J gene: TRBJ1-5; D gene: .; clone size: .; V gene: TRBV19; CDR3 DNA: TGTGCCAGTACGCACAGAAGTAGCAATCAGCCCCAGCATTTT; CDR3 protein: CASTHRSSNQPQHF
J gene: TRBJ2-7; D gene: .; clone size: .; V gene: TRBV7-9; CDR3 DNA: TGTGCCAGCAGCCCGCAGGGTGGGCCCTACGAGCAGTACTTC; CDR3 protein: CASSPQGGPYEQYF
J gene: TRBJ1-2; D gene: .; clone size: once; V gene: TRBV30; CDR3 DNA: TGTGCCTGGTCGGCAGGCTATGGCTACACCTTC; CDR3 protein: CAWSAGYGYTF
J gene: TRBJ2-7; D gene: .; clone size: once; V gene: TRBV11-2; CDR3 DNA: TGTGCCAGCAGCTCGAACAGGAGAGCCTACGAGCAGTACTTC; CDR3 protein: CASSSNRRAYEQYF
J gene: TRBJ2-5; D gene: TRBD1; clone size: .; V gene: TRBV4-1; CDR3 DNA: TGCGCCAGCAGCCAAGAACAGGGGGCAGGAGAGACCCAGTACTTC; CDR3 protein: CASSQEQGAGETQYF
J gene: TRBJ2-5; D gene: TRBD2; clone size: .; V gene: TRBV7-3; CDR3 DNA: TGTGCCAGCAGCTCCGGACTAGCGGGGGTTGAGACCCAGTACTTC; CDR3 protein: CASSSGLAGVETQYF
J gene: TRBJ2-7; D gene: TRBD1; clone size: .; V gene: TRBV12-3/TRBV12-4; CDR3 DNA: TGTGCCAGCAGCCGCGACAGGGCCTACGAGCAGTACTTC; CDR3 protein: CASSRDRAYEQYF
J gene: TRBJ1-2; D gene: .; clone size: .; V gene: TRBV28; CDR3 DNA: TGTGCCAGCAGTTCACACGACTCAACAGGGTTTGGCTACACCTTC; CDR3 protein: CASSSHDSTGFGYTF
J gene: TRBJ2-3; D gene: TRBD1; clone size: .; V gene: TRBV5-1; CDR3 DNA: TGCGCCAGCAGCTTGGGACTTAGGGGGCAGGTAGATACGCAGTATTTT; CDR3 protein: CASSLGLRGQVDTQYF
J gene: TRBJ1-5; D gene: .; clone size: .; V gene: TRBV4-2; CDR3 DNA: TGTGCCAGCAGCCAGGACAGATATCAGCCCCAGCATTTT; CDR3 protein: CASSQDRYQPQHF
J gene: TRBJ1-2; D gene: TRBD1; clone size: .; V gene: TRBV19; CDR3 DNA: TGTGCCAGTACACCCGGACAGGGAGGATATGGCTACACCTTC; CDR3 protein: CASTPGQGGYGYTF
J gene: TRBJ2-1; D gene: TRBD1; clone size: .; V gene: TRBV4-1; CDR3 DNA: TGCGCCAGCAGCCAAGAGGGACAGCGCCTTCGCTCCTACAATGAGCAGTTCTTC; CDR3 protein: CASSQEGQRLRSYNEQFF
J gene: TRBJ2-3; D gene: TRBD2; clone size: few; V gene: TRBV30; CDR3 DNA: TGTGCCTGGAAGCTAGCGGGGGGGTTAGATACGCAGTATTTT; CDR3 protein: CAWKLAGGLDTQYF
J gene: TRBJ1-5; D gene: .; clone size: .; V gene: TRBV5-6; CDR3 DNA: TGTGCCAGCAGCAGCTACGGGATTTATAGCAATCAGCCCCAGCATTTT; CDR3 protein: CASSSYGIYSNQPQHF
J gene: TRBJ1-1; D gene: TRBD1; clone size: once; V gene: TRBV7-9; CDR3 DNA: TGTGCCAGCAGCTTAGCTGGGGTTACAGGGGGCGAAGCTTTCTTT; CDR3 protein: CASSLAGVTGGEAFF
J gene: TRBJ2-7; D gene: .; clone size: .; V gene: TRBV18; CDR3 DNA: TGTGCCAGCTCAAGACAGGCGAACGGTTACGAGCAGTACTTC; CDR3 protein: CASSRQANGYEQYF
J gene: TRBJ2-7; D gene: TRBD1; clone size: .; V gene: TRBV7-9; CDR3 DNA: TGTGCCAGCAGCCCCGGGACAGTCTACGAGCAGTACTTC; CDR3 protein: CASSPGTVYEQYF
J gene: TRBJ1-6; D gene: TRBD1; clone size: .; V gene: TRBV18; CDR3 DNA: TGTGCCAGCTCCCGTACTCGGGACAGAAATTCACCCCTCCACTTT; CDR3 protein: CASSRTRDRNSPLHF
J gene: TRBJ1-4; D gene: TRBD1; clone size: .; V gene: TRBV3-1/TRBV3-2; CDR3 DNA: TGTGCCAGCAGCCAAGGCCCGACAGGGACTGTTTATGCAACTAATGAAAAACTGTTTTTT; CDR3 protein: CASSQGPTGTVYATNEKLFF
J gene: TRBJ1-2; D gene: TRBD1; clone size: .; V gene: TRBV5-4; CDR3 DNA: TGTGCCAGCAGAAGAGAGACAGGGGGCTATGGCTACACCTTC; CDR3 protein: CASRRETGGYGYTF
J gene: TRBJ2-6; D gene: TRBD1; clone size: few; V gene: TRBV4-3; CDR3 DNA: TGCGCCAGCAGCCCCCGGGACAGGGACTCTGGGGCCAACGTCCTGACTTTC; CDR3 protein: CASSPRDRDSGANVLTF
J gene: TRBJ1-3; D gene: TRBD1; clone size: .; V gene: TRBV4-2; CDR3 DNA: TGTGCCAGCAGCCCTTACGACAGGGGGCTTGGAAACACCATATATTTT; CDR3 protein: CASSPYDRGLGNTIYF
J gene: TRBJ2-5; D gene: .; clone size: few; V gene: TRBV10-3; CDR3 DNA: TGTGCCATCAGTACGGACCAAGAGACCCAGTACTTC; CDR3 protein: CAISTDQETQYF
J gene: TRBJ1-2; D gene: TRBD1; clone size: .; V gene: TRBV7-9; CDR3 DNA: TGTGCCAGCAGCCACCCGGACAGGGAGGGTGGCTACACCTTC; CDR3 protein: CASSHPDREGGYTF
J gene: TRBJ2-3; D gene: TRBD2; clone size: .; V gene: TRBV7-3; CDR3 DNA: TGTGCCAGCAGCTTAAGTAGCGGGGGGGTCACAGATACGCAGTATTTT; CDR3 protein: CASSLSSGGVTDTQYF
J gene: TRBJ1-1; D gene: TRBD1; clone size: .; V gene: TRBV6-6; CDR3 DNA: TGTGCCAGCAGTTACGGTGGGACAGGGGGAACTGAAGCTTTCTTT; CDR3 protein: CASSYGGTGGTEAFF
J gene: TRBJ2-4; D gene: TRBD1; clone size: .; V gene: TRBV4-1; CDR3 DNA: TGCGCCAGCAGCCAAGACCTACAGGGGAACATTCAGTACTTC; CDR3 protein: CASSQDLQGNIQYF
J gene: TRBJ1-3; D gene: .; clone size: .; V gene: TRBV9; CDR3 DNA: TGTGCCAGCAGCACGACACAACTCTCTGGAAACACCATATATTTT; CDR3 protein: CASSTTQLSGNTIYF
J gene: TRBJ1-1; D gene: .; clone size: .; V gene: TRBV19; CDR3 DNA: TGTGCCAGTAGTCTTGGGGCAGGGAGGGGCGGTGAAGCTTTCTTT; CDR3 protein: CASSLGAGRGGEAFF
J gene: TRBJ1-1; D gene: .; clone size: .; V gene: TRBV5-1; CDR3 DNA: TGCGCCAGCAGCTTGAACTGGAACACTGAAGCTTTCTTT; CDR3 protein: CASSLNWNTEAFF
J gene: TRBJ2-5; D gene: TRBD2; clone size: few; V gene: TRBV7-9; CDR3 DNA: TGTGCCAGCGGGAGGGGAGGAGAGACCCAGTACTTC; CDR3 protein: CASGRGGETQYF
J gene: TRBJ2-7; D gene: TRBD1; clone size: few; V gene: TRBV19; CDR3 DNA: TGTGCCAGTAGTATGGGGCAGGGGGCACGCGAGCAGTACTTC; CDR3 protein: CASSMGQGAREQYF
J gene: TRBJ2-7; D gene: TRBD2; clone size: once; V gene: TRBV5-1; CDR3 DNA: TGCGCCAGCAGTTTCGCCGGGACTAGCGAGGGCGAGCAGTACTTC; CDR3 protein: CASSFAGTSEGEQYF
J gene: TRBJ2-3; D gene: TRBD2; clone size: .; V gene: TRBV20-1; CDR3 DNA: TGCAGTGCTAGTGGTCTAGCGGGAGGTAGCACAGATACGCAGTATTTT; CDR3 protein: CSASGLAGGSTDTQYF